The 7 T cell receptor beta chains presented below share a single source sample, sequenced in a study of T cell repertoires in cytomegalovirus infection. One entry per CDR3 protein results from TCRdb running MiXCR on the reads. In the table there are some 350,000 distinct CDR3 sequences, 15% to 20% of which are singletons. The sample was PBMCs. The receptors stem from a human donor in good health (CMV status not recorded). Some clones in this sample may be carry-over from other donors' samples.

There are many counts of this clonotype. J is TRBJ2-2 and V is TRBV7-2; D gene unclear. Trimming stripped 1 base from V and 6 bases from J, with 15 bases between. CDR1 SGHTA and CDR2 FQGNSA come from the germline V gene. The CDR3 has 16 residues. The CDR3 nucleotides read TGTGCCAGCAGCTTAGTAGTTGGAGCCGGCGCCGGGGAGCTGTTTTTT. Translating it yields CASSLVVGAGAGELFF.

V gene TRBV2 combines with J gene TRBJ2-3; TRBD2 matches at 11 bases. This CDR3 is 15 amino acids long. In germline, CDR1 is SNHLY, CDR2 FYNNEI. J gave up 6 bases and V 6 bases, and 8 bases lay outside the gene matches. The CDR3 DNA follows: TGTGCCAGCAGGCCCACTAGCGGGGGAATGGATACGCAGTATTTT. Translating gives CASRPTSGGMDTQYF.

On this clonotype: At one of its ends the junction is not consistent with the germline gene, which may arise from a read error. The chain joins TRBV7-2 to TRBJ1-1; no clear D. This CDR3 comprises 15 residues. Germline V gives CDR1 SGHTA, CDR2 FQGNSA. CDR3 sequence: CASSLVGIHTTEALF. The CDR3 DNA is TGTGCCAGCAGCTTAGTGGGCATCCATACCACTGAAGCTTTGTTT.

The chain has TRBV2 and TRBJ2-7, with D perhaps TRBD2 (5 bases). The germline V gene has CDR1 SNHLY and CDR2 FYNNEI. V was clipped by 8 bases and J by 0 bases, with 11 bases between them. The CDR3 is 13 residues long. The CDR3 DNA sequence: TGTGCCAGCTGGACGGGGAGCTCCTACGAGCAGTACTTC. Amino acids: CASWTGSSYEQYF.

This chain links TRBV12-3 or TRBV12-4 with TRBJ1-1; D unresolved. The CDR3 totals 16 residues. Deletions cut 6 bases from V and 0 bases from J, with 17 bases between. This chain's CDR3 is CASSPGRGLVNTEAFF. The CDR3, as DNA: TGTGCCAGCAGCCCCGGACGGGGTTTGGTGAACACTGAAGCTTTCTTT.

This rearrangement joins TRBV10-3 to TRBJ2-7; 10 nucleotides line up with TRBD1. The V gene end was trimmed by 4 bases and the J gene end by 0 bases; junction bases not matched to a gene: 12. The CDR3 totals 18 residues. Germline assignment: CDR1 ENHRY and CDR2 SYGVKD. In DNA, the CDR3 is TGTGCCATCAGTGGCCGGGACAGGGGTACGGGTATCTCCTACGAGCAGTACTTC. It translates to CAISGRDRGTGISYEQYF.

V gene TRBV12-3 or TRBV12-4 combines with J gene TRBJ1-3; possibly TRBD1 for D (6 bases). The CDR3 sequence is 15 residues long. V shed 5 bases and J shed 0 bases, with 11 bases lying between them. The CDR3 is CASSRAGASGNTIYF. In DNA form, the CDR3 reads TGTGCCAGCAGTAGAGCGGGGGCCTCTGGAAACACCATATATTTT.